The 11 T cell receptor beta chains listed next were all sequenced from one sample in a study of blood T cell repertoires in COVID-19. TCRdb's copy holds only in-frame clones and misses some; the assay was immunoSEQ multiplex PCR. The table lists under 150,000 clones, about 76% of them singletons. Sequenced input: peripheral blood. The receptor source for this set is a woman aged 55-70 years with active or convalescent COVID-19.

This chain links TRBV15 with TRBJ2-3, with 8 bases identical to TRBD2. J lost 4 bases, V lost 3 bases, and 6 bases had no gene match. CDR1 is LNHNV, CDR2 YYDKDF, per germline (reference sequence). The CDR3 has 15 amino acids. The CDR3 spells CATSSYRREADTQYF. The CDR3 DNA follows: TGTGCCACCAGCAGTTACCGGCGGGAGGCAGATACGCAGTATTTT.

The V and J genes are TRBV30 and TRBJ1-2; D is perhaps TRBD1 (5 bases). Germline values: CDR1 GTSNPN, CDR2 SVGIG (reference sequence). The ends were cut back, 5 bases at V and 2 bases at J, with 21 bases in the middle. The CDR3 sequence is 16 residues long. CDR3 nucleotides: TGTGCCTGGTCAACTGTAAGGAGACGGGGGAACTATGGCTACACCTTC. Protein: CAWSTVRRRGNYGYTF.

J is TRBJ1-2 and V is TRBV19; D may be TRBD1 (6 bases). The V and J ends lost 3 bases and 4 bases respectively, with 12 bases between them. Germline CDR1 and CDR2: LNHDA and SQIVND (reference sequence). This CDR3 comprises 14 residues. The CDR3 spells CASSIRDTFYGYTF. The CDR3 DNA is TGTGCCAGTAGTATCCGGGACACCTTCTATGGCTACACCTTC.

This clone turned up a few times. This chain joins TRBV3-1 (or the pseudogene TRBV3-2) and TRBJ2-5, with 9 bases lining up with TRBD2. The V gene's germline CDR1 is LGHDT and CDR2 YNNKEL (reference sequence). Trimming removed 1 base from V and 3 bases from J; junction bases left unmatched: 6. This CDR3 contains 16 residues. The CDR3 DNA follows: TGTGCCAGCAGCCAAGGAAGACAGCGGGGGGAAGAGACCCAGTACTTC. Its protein product is CASSQGRQRGEETQYF.

The chain uses TRBV18 and TRBJ2-7, with TRBD1 matching 10 bases. The germline V gene encodes CDR1 KGHSH and CDR2 LQKENI. V trimming: 1 base; J trimming: 5 bases; junction bases outside the gene matches: 5. CDR3 length equals 15 residues. CDR3 in DNA: TGTGCCAGCTCACCACAGGGACAGGGGCAGAACGAGCAGTACTTC. This sequence encodes CASSPQGQGQNEQYF.

The chain couples TRBV7-2 to TRBJ1-2; D may be TRBD1 (5 bases). The CDR3 contains 16 residues. Germline V gives CDR1 SGHTA, CDR2 FQGNSA. V was cut by 1 base and J by 5 bases, with 17 bases left in between. CDR3 protein: CASSLDLATDPYGYTF. The CDR3 bases are TGTGCCAGCAGCTTAGATCTCGCGACAGACCCTTATGGCTACACCTTC.

This chain links TRBV5-1 with TRBJ1-4; D ambiguous. The CDR3 length is 16 residues. V lost 0 bases and J lost 0, with 9 bases in between. Germline CDR1 SGHRS, CDR2 YFSETQ. CDR3 in amino acids: CASSLERGTTNEKLFF. Written as DNA, the CDR3 is TGCGCCAGCAGCTTGGAGCGGGGAACAACTAATGAAAAACTGTTTTTT. The full variable domain, with the rest looked up from reference TRBV5-1 and TRBJ1-4, is KAGVTQTPRYLIKTRGQQVTLSCSPISGHRSVSWYQQTPGQGLQFLFEYFSETQRNKGNFPGRFSGRQFSNSRSEMNVSTLELGDSALYLCASSLERGTTNEKLFFGSGTQLSVL.

V gene TRBV7-9 combines with J gene TRBJ2-6; the D gene is possibly TRBD2 (5 bases). Germline values: CDR1 SEHNR, CDR2 FQNEAQ (reference sequence). V was cut by 5 bases and J by 0 bases, with 14 bases left in between. The CDR3 runs to 17 residues. CDR3 region: CASSPTDGNSGANVLTF. Written as DNA, the CDR3 is TGTGCCAGCAGCCCTACTGACGGGAACTCTGGGGCCAACGTCCTGACTTTC. The variable domain in full, with the rest retrieved from reference TRBV7-9 and TRBJ2-6, is DTGVSQNPRHKITKRGQNVTFRCDPISEHNRLYWYRQTLGQGPEFLTYFQNEAQLEKSRLLSDRFSAERPKGSFSTLEIQRTEQGDSAMYLCASSPTDGNSGANVLTFGAGSRLTVL.

V usage is TRBV28 and J usage is TRBJ2-7; 8 nucleotides align to TRBD2. The germline V gene has CDR1 MDHEN and CDR2 SYDVKM. The CDR3 consists of 14 residues. The trim removed 6 bases at V and 6 bases at J, leaving 10 bases unmatched. The chain's CDR3 is CASRSERERVEQYF. The CDR3 bases are TGTGCCAGCAGGTCGGAGCGGGAGAGAGTCGAGCAGTACTTC.

This clone was found once. The chain employs TRBV7-2 and TRBJ1-5, with a tentative D call TRBD1 (5 bases). CDR3 length: 13 amino acids. Trimming left V 6 bases short and J 6 bases short, with 12 bases between. Germline-derived CDR1 and CDR2 are SGHTA and FQGNSA. CDR3 amino acids: CASSPQGIQPQHF. The CDR3 DNA reads TGTGCCAGCAGTCCTCAGGGAATTCAGCCCCAGCATTTT.

In nucleotides, the CDR3 is TGTGCCAGCAGCCAACGAAGGGGAGGGACGGACCAAGAGACCCAGTACTTC. It encodes CASSQRRGGTDQETQYF. The chain recombines TRBV3-1 (or the pseudogene TRBV3-2) with TRBJ2-5; the match to TRBD2 covers 7 bases. The J segment lost 0 bases and the V segment lost 2 bases, leaving 9 bases of the junction unmatched. Germline loops: CDR1 LGHDT, CDR2 YNNKEL (reference sequence). The length of the CDR3 is 17 residues.